This T cell receptor (beta chain) was captured by sequencing in a study of identifying expanded T cells in peripheral blood. Findings and caveats of the study: About 1.2 clones differed between technical replicates, versus roughly 16 and 20 over time.

The method was immunoSEQ multiplex PCR; TCRdb's version includes in-frame clones alone and lacks a portion of them. The table lists about 85,000 clones, around 91% of them singletons. CDR3 length: 14 amino acids. V lost 6 bases and J lost 8; bases outside the gene matches: 7. Germline CDR1 MNHEY, CDR2 SMNVEV (reference sequence). Regarding this clone: The antigen remains undetermined.

Sequenced sample: blood. The sequence derives from a person aged 18 to 70 in good health. The J gene is TRBJ2-3, the V gene TRBV27, with 11 bases identical to TRBD1. CDR3 sequence (DNA): TGTGCCAGCAGCCGGGACAGGGGGGACCTTACGCAGTATTTT. It translates to CASSRDRGDLTQYF.